This TCR beta chain was obtained from a study of shared clonotypes between healthy human individuals. TCRdb's copy holds only in-frame clones and misses some; the assay was immunoSEQ multiplex PCR. Of roughly 640,000 clones listed, roughly 70% were seen once; the top ten hold less than 2%. The CDR3 contains 11 residues. V dropped 7 bases and J dropped 5 bases, with 9 bases sitting between them. Germline assignment: CDR1 ENHRY and CDR2 SYGVKD. The clonotype was recovered from a woman in her 30s in good health. This sequence joins TRBV10-3 and TRBJ2-7; D may be TRBD1 (6 bases). Sequenced material: memory CD4+ T cells sorted from blood. Subset in this sample: CD45RA-negative fraction. CDR3 coding DNA: TGTGCCATCACCCAGGGGAACGAGCAGTACTTC. Protein: CAITQGNEQYF.